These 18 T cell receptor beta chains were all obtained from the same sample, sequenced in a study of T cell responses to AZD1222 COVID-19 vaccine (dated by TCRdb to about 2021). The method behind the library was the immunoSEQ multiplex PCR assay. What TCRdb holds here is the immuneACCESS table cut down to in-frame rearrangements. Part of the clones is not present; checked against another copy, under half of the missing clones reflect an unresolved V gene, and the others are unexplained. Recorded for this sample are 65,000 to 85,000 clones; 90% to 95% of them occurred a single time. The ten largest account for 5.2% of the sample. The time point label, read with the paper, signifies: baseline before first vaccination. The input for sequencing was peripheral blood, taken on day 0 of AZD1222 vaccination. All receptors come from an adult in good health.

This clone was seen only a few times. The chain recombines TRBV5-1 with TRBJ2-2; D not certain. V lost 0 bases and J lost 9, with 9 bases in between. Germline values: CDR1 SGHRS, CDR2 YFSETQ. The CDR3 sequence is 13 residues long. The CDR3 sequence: CASSLGLARELFF. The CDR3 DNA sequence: TGCGCCAGCAGCTTGGGGCTGGCGAGGGAGCTGTTTTTT.

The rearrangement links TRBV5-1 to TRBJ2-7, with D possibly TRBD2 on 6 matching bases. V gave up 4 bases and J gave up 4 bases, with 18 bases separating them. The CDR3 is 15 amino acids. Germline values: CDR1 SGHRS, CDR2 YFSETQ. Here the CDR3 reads CASSVSRGLAYEQYF. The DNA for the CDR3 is TGCGCCAGCAGCGTTTCGAGGGGACTGGCGTACGAGCAGTACTTC.

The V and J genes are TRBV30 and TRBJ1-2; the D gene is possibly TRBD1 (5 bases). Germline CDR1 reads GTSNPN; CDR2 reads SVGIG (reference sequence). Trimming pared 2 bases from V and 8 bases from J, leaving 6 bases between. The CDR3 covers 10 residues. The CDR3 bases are TGTGCCTGGAGTCAGGGAGGCTACACCTTC. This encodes CAWSQGGYTF.

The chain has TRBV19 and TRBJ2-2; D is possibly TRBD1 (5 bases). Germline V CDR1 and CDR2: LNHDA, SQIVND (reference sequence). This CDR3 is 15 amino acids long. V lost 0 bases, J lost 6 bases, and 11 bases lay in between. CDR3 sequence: CASSIDQNRPGELFF. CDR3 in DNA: TGTGCCAGTAGTATAGATCAGAACAGGCCCGGGGAGCTGTTTTTT.

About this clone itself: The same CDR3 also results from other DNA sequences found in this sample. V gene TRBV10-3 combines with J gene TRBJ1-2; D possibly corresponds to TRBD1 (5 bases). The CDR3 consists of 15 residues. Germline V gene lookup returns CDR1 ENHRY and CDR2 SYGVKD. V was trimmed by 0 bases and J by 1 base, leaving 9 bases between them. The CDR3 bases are TGTGCCATCAGTGAGTCCCCAGGGTATAACTATGGCTACACCTTC. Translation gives CAISESPGYNYGYTF.

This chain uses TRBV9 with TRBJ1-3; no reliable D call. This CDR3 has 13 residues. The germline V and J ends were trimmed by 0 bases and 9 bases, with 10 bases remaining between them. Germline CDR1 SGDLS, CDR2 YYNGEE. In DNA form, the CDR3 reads TGTGCCAGCAGCGTAGAGCGGGTCAGCACCATATATTTT. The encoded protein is CASSVERVSTIYF.

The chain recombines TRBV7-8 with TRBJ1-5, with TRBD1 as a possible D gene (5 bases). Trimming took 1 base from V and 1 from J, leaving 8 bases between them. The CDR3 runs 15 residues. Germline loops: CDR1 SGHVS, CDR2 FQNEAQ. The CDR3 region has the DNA TGTGCCAGCAGCTTAGTATGGGACAGCAATCAGCCCCAGCATTTT. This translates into CASSLVWDSNQPQHF.

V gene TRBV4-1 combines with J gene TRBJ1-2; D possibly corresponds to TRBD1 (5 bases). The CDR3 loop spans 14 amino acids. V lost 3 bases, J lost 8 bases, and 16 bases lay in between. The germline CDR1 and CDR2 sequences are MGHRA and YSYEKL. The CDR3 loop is CASSHGTAPGGYTF. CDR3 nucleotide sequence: TGCGCCAGCAGCCACGGGACGGCCCCGGGAGGCTACACCTTC.

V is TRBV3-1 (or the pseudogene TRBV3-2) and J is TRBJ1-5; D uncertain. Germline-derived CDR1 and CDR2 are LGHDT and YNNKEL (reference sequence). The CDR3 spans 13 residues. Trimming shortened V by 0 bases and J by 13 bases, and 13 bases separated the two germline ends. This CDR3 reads CASSQDVTTRQHF. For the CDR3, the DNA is TGTGCCAGCAGCCAAGATGTAACGACCCGTCAGCATTTT.

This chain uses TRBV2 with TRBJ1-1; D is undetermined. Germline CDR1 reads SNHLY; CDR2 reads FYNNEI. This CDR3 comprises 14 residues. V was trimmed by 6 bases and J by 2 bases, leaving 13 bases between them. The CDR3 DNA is TGTGCCAGCAGCCCCCCCCGGGGTAACACTGAAGCTTTCTTT. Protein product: CASSPPRGNTEAFF.

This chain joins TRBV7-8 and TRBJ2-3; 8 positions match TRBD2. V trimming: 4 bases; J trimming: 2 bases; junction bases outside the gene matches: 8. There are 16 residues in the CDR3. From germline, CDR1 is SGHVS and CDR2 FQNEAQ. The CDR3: CASSSLAARNTDTQYF. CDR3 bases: TGTGCCAGCAGCTCACTAGCGGCTAGAAACACAGATACGCAGTATTTT.

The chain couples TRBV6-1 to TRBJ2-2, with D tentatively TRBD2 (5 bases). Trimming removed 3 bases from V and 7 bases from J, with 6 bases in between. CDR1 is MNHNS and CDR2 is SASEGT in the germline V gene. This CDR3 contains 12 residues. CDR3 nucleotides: TGTGCCAGCAGTGACGCGGGCGGGGAGCTGTTTTTT. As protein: CASSDAGGELFF.

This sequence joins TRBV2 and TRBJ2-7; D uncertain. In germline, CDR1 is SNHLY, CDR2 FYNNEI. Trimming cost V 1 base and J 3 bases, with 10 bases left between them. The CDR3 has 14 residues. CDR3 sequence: CASSEDRVFYEQYF. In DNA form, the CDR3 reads TGTGCCAGCAGTGAAGACAGAGTTTTCTACGAGCAGTACTTC.

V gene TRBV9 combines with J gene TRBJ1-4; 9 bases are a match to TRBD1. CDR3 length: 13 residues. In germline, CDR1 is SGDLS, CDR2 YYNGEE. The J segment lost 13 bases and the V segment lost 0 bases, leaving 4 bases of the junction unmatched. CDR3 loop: CASSVGGQGTLFF. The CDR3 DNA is TGTGCCAGCAGCGTAGGGGGACAGGGAACACTGTTTTTT. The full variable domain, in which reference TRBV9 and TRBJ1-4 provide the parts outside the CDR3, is DSGVTQTPKHLITATGQRVTLRCSPRSGDLSVYWYQQSLDQGLQFLIQYYNGEERAKGNILERFSAQQFPDLHSELNLSSLELGDSALYFCASSVGGQGTLFFGSGTQLSVL.

DNA for the CDR3: TGTGCCAGCAGCTCAGGGGGGACAGGGGGCTTCGAGGAGCAGTTCTTC. It encodes CASSSGGTGGFEEQFF. The genes are TRBV9 and TRBJ2-1; the match to TRBD1 covers 12 bases. The CDR3 sequence is 16 residues long. The germline V gene encodes CDR1 SGDLS and CDR2 YYNGEE. J gave up 10 bases and V 4 bases, and 12 bases lay outside the gene matches.

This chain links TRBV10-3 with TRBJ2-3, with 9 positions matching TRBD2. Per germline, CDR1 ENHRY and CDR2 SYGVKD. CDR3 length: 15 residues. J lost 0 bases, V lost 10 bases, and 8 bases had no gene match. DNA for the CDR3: TGTGCCACCCAGGGACTAGCTCAAAGCACAGATACGCAGTATTTT. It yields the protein CATQGLAQSTDTQYF.

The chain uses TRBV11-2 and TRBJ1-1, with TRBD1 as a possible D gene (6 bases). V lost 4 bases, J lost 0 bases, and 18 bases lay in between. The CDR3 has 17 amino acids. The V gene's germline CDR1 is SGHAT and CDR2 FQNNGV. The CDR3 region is CASSSSKGGALNTEAFF. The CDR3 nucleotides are TGTGCCAGCAGCTCATCGAAAGGGGGGGCACTGAACACTGAAGCTTTCTTT.

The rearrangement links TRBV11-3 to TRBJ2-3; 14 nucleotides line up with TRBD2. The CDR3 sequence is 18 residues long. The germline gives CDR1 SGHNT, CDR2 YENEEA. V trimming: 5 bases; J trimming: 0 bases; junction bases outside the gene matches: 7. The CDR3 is CASSPGLAGGHSTDTQYF. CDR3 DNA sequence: TGTGCCAGCAGCCCCGGACTAGCGGGGGGTCATAGCACAGATACGCAGTATTTT.